Each of the 2 T cell receptor beta chains below was sequenced from the same sample in a study of blood T cell repertoires in acute mononucleosis. The sample's time point: acute infectious mononucleosis, at clinical presentation within 2 weeks of symptom onset (visit 1). This table comes from immunoSEQ multiplex PCR, and its TCRdb copy is limited to in-frame clones, with some not included. Among thousands of clones listed, less than 30% were seen once. Material: EBV YVL epitope tetramer+ CD8+ T cells sorted from PBMCs, obtained during acute infectious mononucleosis. Subset reported: CD8 T cells binding a tetramer with EBV BRLF1 109-117 peptide (YVL-BR). These receptor sequences come from a woman aged 18 to 35 with infectious mononucleosis caused by EBV.

The chain couples TRBV19 to TRBJ2-7; D is uncertain. The ends were cut back, 5 bases at V and 3 bases at J, with 14 bases in the middle. Germline V gene sequence: CDR1 LNHDA, CDR2 SQIVND (reference sequence). This CDR3 has 14 residues. CDR3 residues: CASSGILRVYEQYF. CDR3 DNA sequence: TGTGCCAGTAGTGGAATACTTCGGGTCTACGAGCAGTACTTC.

A remark on this clone: It is likely a read error: a sequence one base away is far more abundant. The chain is built from TRBV10-3 and TRBJ1-2; 7 bases match TRBD1. Germline V gives CDR1 ENHRY, CDR2 SYGVKD. V was clipped by 3 bases and J by 7 bases; unmatched bases: 5. The CDR3 length is 13 residues. The CDR3 here is CAISDQGEGGYTF. CDR3 DNA sequence: TGTGCCATCAGTGACCAGGGGGAGGGTGGCTACACCTTC.